This note documents a single TCR beta chain sequence. The source of the sample is a study of blood T cell repertoires in COVID-19. Study information: COVID-19 samples, acute and convalescent, were from the United States, Italy and Spain. PBMCs, B-cell-depleted T cells, or T cells provided the cDNA or gDNA that made up the material.

Trimming removed 5 bases at V and 5 bases at J, with 15 bases between. Germline V gives CDR1 MDHEN, CDR2 SYDVKM. This CDR3 contains 15 residues. As handled by the study authors: Reference gene primer amplification gave nucleated cell count estimates. Clones were read by immunoSEQ multiplex PCR, and TCRdb kept only the in-frame ones, dropping some. From that table come the V and J calls and clone size; the DNA was used to work out D and trimming. The sample holds roughly 180,000 clones, roughly 88% seen once. Seattle cases were enrolled at active infection and followed longitudinally. Material for sequencing was peripheral blood. This chain joins TRBV28 and TRBJ2-2; D is ambiguous. The origin of this receptor is a woman aged 40-49 years with COVID-19, enrolled during active disease. For the CDR3, the DNA is TGTGCCAGCAGTCCTAGGTCGTGGTTTACCGGGGAGCTGTTTTTT. As protein: CASSPRSWFTGELFF.